This TCR beta chain came from a study of T cell responses to AZD1222 COVID-19 vaccine. Regarding the study as a whole: Donors in the cohort were predominantly white British and more often female, and clonal diversity was possibly underestimated.

This clone was recorded once. Its antigen is undetermined. Data came from immunoSEQ multiplex PCR; TCRdb stores just in-frame clones and leaves some out. The data show over 150,000 clones, roughly 92% seen once. CDR3 length: 16 residues. Trimming removed 4 bases at V and 2 bases at J, with 19 bases between. Germline V gene data show CDR1 as SGHRS and CDR2 as YFSETQ. This sequence joins TRBV5-1 and TRBJ2-7; D is ambiguous. The clonotype originates from an adult in good health. This material consisted of peripheral blood, taken on day 0 of AZD1222 vaccination. CDR3 sequence (DNA): TGCGCCAGCAGCCCCCAACCCGGGTCTCCAACCTACGAGCAGTACTTC. It encodes CASSPQPGSPTYEQYF.